The subject of this entry is one T cell receptor (beta chain). Germline lookup yields CDR1 LNHNV and CDR2 YYDKDF (reference sequence). V lost 0 bases and J lost 4, with 9 bases in between. The CDR3 has 14 residues. Together with a sample-barcoded 5' primer, a J-beta primer mix was included in a second PCR lasting roughly 6 to 12 cycles. The authors tagged each cDNA molecule using a template-switch adaptor with 12 random nucleotides. TCRdb reanalysed the 5' RACE reads using MiXCR and keeps one entry per CDR3 protein. Here the sample spans around 1,500,000 distinct CDR3 sequences, under 30% being singletons. This sample is drawn from a study of blood T cells in healthy people across ages.

The V call is TRBV15, the J call TRBJ1-1; perhaps TRBD1 as D (5 bases). This receptor was identified in a woman in her 30s in good health. Source material: blood. The CDR3 nucleotides read TGTGCCACCAGCAGAGACAGGGTGGGCACTGAAGCTTTCTTT. Its protein is CATSRDRVGTEAFF.